Listed below are T cell receptor beta chains from one sample, sequenced in a study of CD8+CD57+ T cells in acquired aplastic anemia. One entry per CDR3 protein, called by TCRdb with MiXCR from the reads. The table records some 170,000 distinct CDR3 sequences, roughly three fifths of them present only once. Sequencing was carried out using sorted CD4+, CD8+, or CD8+CD57+ T cells (not recorded which) from PBMCs. Receptors were obtained from a human donor with aplastic anemia. The CDR3 runs from the conserved cysteine through the conserved F or W. D genes are given only for firm matches. Some rows mark clone size as missing; the rest say once, few, many or name a class of expanded clone.

J	V	size	D	DNA	CDR3
TRBJ2-4	TRBV5-5	once	-	TGCGCCAGCAGCGTCGAGGGGAGGACCAAAAACATTCAGTACTTC	CASSVEGRTKNIQYF
TRBJ2-3	TRBV2	-	-	TGTGCCAGGGCCTACGGGGGCACTAGCACAGATACGCAGTATTTT	CARAYGGTSTDTQYF
TRBJ2-6	TRBV12-3/TRBV12-4	many	-	TGTGCCAGCAGCCTTGGTGGTGATTACGGGGCCAACGTCCTGACTTTC	CASSLGGDYGANVLTF
TRBJ1-4	TRBV5-1	-	-	TGCGCCAGCAGCTTGGCCGGGCAGGGTGAAAAACTGTTTTTT	CASSLAGQGEKLFF
TRBJ2-1	TRBV19	-	-	TGTGCCACGCTGGGGGTCAGCGAGCAGTTCTTC	CATLGVSEQFF
TRBJ1-2	TRBV20-1	-	TRBD1	TGCAGTGCTCTTAAAGGACAGGTCAACTATGGCTACACCTTC	CSALKGQVNYGYTF
TRBJ2-7	TRBV20-1	-	TRBD1	TGCAGTGCTAGTACCCCGAGGACAGGGGGCGAGCAGTACTTC	CSASTPRTGGEQYF
TRBJ1-2	TRBV6-1	-	-	TGTGCCAGCAGTGAATACAGCACATCCTATGGCTACACCTTC	CASSEYSTSYGYTF
TRBJ2-1	TRBV7-9	-	-	TGTGCCAGCAGCTTCGACAATGAGCAGTTCTTC	CASSFDNEQFF
TRBJ2-5	TRBV7-8	few	TRBD2	TGTGCCAGCAGCGGTCGGGAGGGCTTTCAAGAGACCCAGTACTTC	CASSGREGFQETQYF
TRBJ1-5	TRBV12-5	many	-	TGTGCTAGTGGTTTGGACAGATATAGCAATCAGCCCCAGCATTTT	CASGLDRYSNQPQHF
TRBJ1-2	TRBV20-1	-	-	TGCAGTGCTAGCGAAGGGGCAGGCGCCTATGGCTACACCTTC	CSASEGAGAYGYTF
TRBJ1-5	TRBV7-2	-	TRBD1	TGTGCCAGCAGCCTTCGACAGGGGGCCAACAATCAGCCCCAGCATTTT	CASSLRQGANNQPQHF
TRBJ2-7	TRBV24-1	-	-	TGTGCCACCAGTGAAAACGGGACCGCGGCCTACGAGCAGTACTTC	CATSENGTAAYEQYF
TRBJ2-5	TRBV7-9	-	TRBD1	TGTGCCAGCAGCTTAGTGTCCGGGACAGAAAAAGAGACCCAGTACTTC	CASSLVSGTEKETQYF
TRBJ1-1	TRBV2	-	TRBD1	TGTGCCAGCAGTGAAGGGTACAGGGGGCCTGAAGCTTTCTTT	CASSEGYRGPEAFF
TRBJ1-1	TRBV20-1	-	-	TGCAGTGCTAGGACCTACAGCGAGAACACTGAAGCTTTCTTT	CSARTYSENTEAFF
TRBJ1-5	TRBV19	many	-	TGTGCCAGTAGTATACTAACAGGGCATCAGCCCCAGCATTTT	CASSILTGHQPQHF
TRBJ2-7	TRBV19	-	TRBD1	TGTGCCAGTAGTATGTCAGGGGGTTCCTACGAGCAGTACTTC	CASSMSGGSYEQYF
TRBJ1-2	TRBV5-1	-	-	TGCGCCAGCAGCCCCCAGGGGCGGGACTATGGCTACACCTTC	CASSPQGRDYGYTF
TRBJ1-2	TRBV20-1	-	-	TGCAGTGCTGCCCATAGTGGCTACACCTTC	CSAAHSGYTF
TRBJ1-2	TRBV9	-	-	TGTGCCAGCAGCGTAGGAACCTCAGCGGATGGCTACACCTTC	CASSVGTSADGYTF
TRBJ1-5	TRBV19	-	TRBD1	TGTGCCAGTAAAGTGTACCAGGGGGATCGAATTAGCAATCAGCCCCAGCATTTT	CASKVYQGDRISNQPQHF
TRBJ2-2	TRBV20-1	-	-	TGCAGTGCTACCACAGCCGGGGAGCTGTTTTTT	CSATTAGELFF
TRBJ2-7	TRBV15	-	TRBD2	TGTGCCACCAGCAGAGAGCGGACTAGCGGTGCCTACGAGCAGTACTTC	CATSRERTSGAYEQYF
TRBJ1-6	TRBV20-1	-	-	TGCAGTGCTAGAGAGGTGGGTCCAAATTCACCCCTCCACTTT	CSAREVGPNSPLHF
TRBJ2-3	TRBV7-4	once	-	TGTGCCAGCAGTACTCTCGCGACGCAGTATTTT	CASSTLATQYF
TRBJ2-2	TRBV7-9	many	-	TGTGCCAGCAGCTCGTCAGGGGTGGGCGCCGGGGAGCTGTTTTTT	CASSSSGVGAGELFF
TRBJ2-3	TRBV29-1	-	TRBD2	TGCAGCACTCCGGGACTAGCGGGAGTAGAGACAGATACGCAGTATTTT	CSTPGLAGVETDTQYF
TRBJ1-1	TRBV27	few	-	TGTGCCAGCAGTTTAGCCTTCCCGGTGAACACTGAAGCTTTCTTT	CASSLAFPVNTEAFF
TRBJ2-6	TRBV15	-	TRBD1	TGTGCCACCAGTACAGGGGGCGCTGGGGCCAACGTCCTGACTTTC	CATSTGGAGANVLTF
TRBJ2-5	TRBV6-1	many	-	TGTGCCAGCAGTGAAGCGGAGGATCACTTC	CASSEAEDHF
TRBJ1-2	TRBV6-5	many	-	TGTGCCAGCAGTAACTACAGGGTAGAGTACTATGGCTACACCTTC	CASSNYRVEYYGYTF
TRBJ1-6	TRBV20-1	-	TRBD1	TGCAGTGCATTCACAGGGGTCAATTCACCCCTCCACTTT	CSAFTGVNSPLHF
TRBJ1-2	TRBV20-1	few	-	TGCAGTGCTAGGACGGGACCGCAGCGGAACTATGGCTACACCTTC	CSARTGPQRNYGYTF
TRBJ1-1	TRBV29-1	few	-	TGCAGCGTTGAACTCCACACTGAAGCTTTCTTT	CSVELHTEAFF
TRBJ1-6	TRBV2	-	-	TGTGCCAGCAGTGACAGGGGTTCACCCCTCCACTTT	CASSDRGSPLHF
TRBJ1-1	TRBV5-5	-	-	TGTGCCAGCAGCTCCCCGCTGGGTGAGGGCACTGAAGCTTTCTTT	CASSSPLGEGTEAFF
TRBJ2-7	TRBV5-7	many	-	TGTGCCAGCAGCTTGGACATCGGGTTTTTCTACGAGCAGTACTTC	CASSLDIGFFYEQYF
TRBJ2-7	TRBV2	-	-	TGTGCCAGCAAGGTCTCCCTAGCCCACGAGCAGTACTTC	CASKVSLAHEQYF
TRBJ2-2	TRBV7-8	-	-	TGTGCCAGCAGCTTACAGCCGAGGGAGCTGTTTTTT	CASSLQPRELFF
TRBJ2-7	TRBV25-1	-	-	TGTGCCAGCAGTGAATCGAGGGGTTGGTACGAGCAGTACTTC	CASSESRGWYEQYF
TRBJ2-1	TRBV29-1	once	-	TGCAGCGTTTCCGAAGCCGGGACGGAGAATGAGCAGTTCTTC	CSVSEAGTENEQFF
TRBJ1-1	TRBV24-1	many	TRBD1	TGTGCCACCGGTACGTGGAGACAGGGAGGAACTGAAGCTTTCTTT	CATGTWRQGGTEAFF
TRBJ2-7	TRBV24-1	few	-	TGTGCCACCAGTGACCAACTTACCTACGAGCAGTACTTC	CATSDQLTYEQYF
TRBJ1-1	TRBV9	many	-	TGTGCCAGCAGCGTCCTAACAGGGTTGAACACTGAAGCTTTCTTT	CASSVLTGLNTEAFF
TRBJ2-4	TRBV7-9	-	-	TGTGCCAGCAGCTCGGGTGGGGAGAACATTCAGTACTTC	CASSSGGENIQYF
TRBJ1-2	TRBV10-2	few	-	TGCGCCAGCAGTGAGTCCCTCCGCTGGGGCTACACCTTC	CASSESLRWGYTF
TRBJ2-3	TRBV7-3	once	-	TGTGCCAGCAGCCAAGGGCTTTTCCCCAGCACAGATACGCAGTATTTT	CASSQGLFPSTDTQYF
TRBJ2-3	TRBV13	-	TRBD2	TGTGCCAGCAGCCTCACCGGGACTAGCGGGGCTACAGATACGCAGTATTTT	CASSLTGTSGATDTQYF
TRBJ2-1	TRBV7-3	-	TRBD2	TGTGCCAGCAGCTTAATGAGCGGGAGCGGGGGTGAGCAGTTCTTC	CASSLMSGSGGEQFF
TRBJ1-1	TRBV19	-	-	TGTGCCAGTAGCATACAAAGGAACACTGAAGCTTTCTTT	CASSIQRNTEAFF
TRBJ1-1	TRBV2	-	-	-	CASSVRDYEQYFGPGEAFF
TRBJ2-3	TRBV20-1	-	-	TGCAGTGCTCGGAGTGATACGCAGTATTTT	CSARSDTQYF
TRBJ1-6	TRBV14	few	-	TGTGCCAGCAGCCAAAAGGGGTATTCACCCCTCCACTTT	CASSQKGYSPLHF
TRBJ2-2	TRBV5-1	-	-	TGCGCCAGCAGCTTGGAGGACGGAGGGGGGGAGCTGTTTTTT	CASSLEDGGGELFF
TRBJ2-3	TRBV20-1	-	TRBD2	TGCAGTGCTATAAGCGGGAGTGTCACAGATACGCAGTATTTT	CSAISGSVTDTQYF
TRBJ2-3	TRBV20-1	-	-	TGCAGTGCTATGGGGAAGGCGGGTACGCAGTATTTT	CSAMGKAGTQYF
TRBJ1-2	TRBV10-2	-	TRBD1	TGCGCCAGCAGTGACCAACAGGGGGCCGACTACGGCTACACCTTC	CASSDQQGADYGYTF
TRBJ2-7	TRBV20-1	-	-	TGCAGTGCTAGGGAGGTCGGAAGGACCTACGAGCAGTACTTC	CSAREVGRTYEQYF